This is a list of T cell receptor beta chains from one sample in a study of neoadjuvant anti-PD-1 for oral cavity cancer. TCRdb's copy holds only in-frame clones and misses some; the assay was immunoSEQ multiplex PCR. The repertoire holds about 14,000 clones, with under 85% as singletons. The material sequenced was PBMCs, taken after nivolumab (anti-PD-1) treatment. The receptors were gathered from a person aged 35 to 85 with oral cavity squamous cell carcinoma. Each CDR3 is given with its conserved first and last residue. Fields, in order: J gene, D gene, clone size, V gene, CDR3 DNA, CDR3 protein. A D gene is named only where the DNA matches it firmly. Size tells how often a clone was seen (once, few, many) or the class of an expanded clone, and some rows leave it out.

J: TRBJ2-7; D: .; size: .; V: TRBV5-4; DNA: TGTGCCAGCAGCTTGTTCTCCTACGAGCAGTACTTC; CDR3: CASSLFSYEQYF
J: TRBJ2-7; D: .; size: .; V: TRBV28; DNA: TGTGCCAGCAGTCAACCCGGGTCCACCTACGAGCAGTACTTC; CDR3: CASSQPGSTYEQYF
J: TRBJ1-1; D: .; size: few; V: TRBV7-3; DNA: TGTGCCAGCAGCTTAGAATCGAACACTGAAGCTTTCTTT; CDR3: CASSLESNTEAFF
J: TRBJ1-1; D: .; size: .; V: TRBV30; DNA: TGTGCCTGGAGTTTTCAGGGCATCGAAGCTTTCTTT; CDR3: CAWSFQGIEAFF
J: TRBJ1-5; D: .; size: few; V: TRBV6-4; DNA: TGTGCCAGCAGCGGGGGAATCAATCAGCCCCAGCATTTT; CDR3: CASSGGINQPQHF
J: TRBJ1-4; D: TRBD1; size: .; V: TRBV6-5; DNA: TGTGCCAGCAGGCGACAGGGGGCAACTAATGAAAAACTGTTTTTT; CDR3: CASRRQGATNEKLFF
J: TRBJ1-2; D: .; size: once; V: TRBV7-8; DNA: TGTGCCAGCAGCTCCAGGTGGGGGGCGGGCTATGGCTACACCTTC; CDR3: CASSSRWGAGYGYTF
J: TRBJ2-1; D: TRBD2; size: .; V: TRBV9; DNA: TGTGCCAGCAGCGGGCCTAGCGGAGAACACAATGAGCAGTTCTTC; CDR3: CASSGPSGEHNEQFF
J: TRBJ1-5; D: .; size: .; V: TRBV7-9; DNA: TGTGCCAGCAGCCTAAGGGAGCCCCAGCATTTT; CDR3: CASSLREPQHF
J: TRBJ2-1; D: TRBD2; size: once; V: TRBV19; DNA: TGTGCCAGTAGGCGATCGATAGCGGGAGGGCCCTCGGGCCCGGCCTACAATGAGCAGTTCTTC; CDR3: CASRRSIAGGPSGPAYNEQFF
J: TRBJ2-2; D: .; size: .; V: TRBV30; DNA: TGTGCCTGGAGTGTTGGTGGTTCGAACACCGGGGAGCTGTTTTTT; CDR3: CAWSVGGSNTGELFF
J: TRBJ2-1; D: .; size: .; V: TRBV4-1; DNA: TGCGCCAGCAGCCAAGATGGGTGGGGGGGCCAGAGCTCCTACAATGAGCAGTTCTTC; CDR3: CASSQDGWGGQSSYNEQFF
J: TRBJ1-1; D: TRBD1; size: .; V: TRBV18; DNA: TGTGCCAGCTCACCACTGGGACAGGGAAATACTGAAGCTTTCTTT; CDR3: CASSPLGQGNTEAFF
J: TRBJ1-2; D: TRBD1; size: once; V: TRBV27; DNA: TGTGCCAGCAGTCTAAAACCGGGACAGGGTTCCGGAAACTATGGCTACACCTTC; CDR3: CASSLKPGQGSGNYGYTF
J: TRBJ2-7; D: .; size: once; V: TRBV10-3; DNA: TGTGCCATCAGTGATCGGAGGGAAGGGACCTACGAGCAGTACTTC; CDR3: CAISDRREGTYEQYF
J: TRBJ2-1; D: TRBD2; size: .; V: TRBV11-1; DNA: TGTGCCAGCAGCACTGGGACTAGCGGGGGGGCCTTCTACAATGAGCAGTTCTTC; CDR3: CASSTGTSGGAFYNEQFF
J: TRBJ2-3; D: TRBD1; size: .; V: TRBV28; DNA: TGTGCCAGCAGTTTCCATCACGGACAGGGTAGCACAGATACGCAGTATTTT; CDR3: CASSFHHGQGSTDTQYF
J: TRBJ1-1; D: .; size: .; V: TRBV7-3; DNA: TGTGCCAGCAGCTTGGGCCAGGGGTCGGCTGAAGCTTTCTTT; CDR3: CASSLGQGSAEAFF
J: TRBJ2-5; D: .; size: .; V: TRBV7-9; DNA: TGTGCCAGCAGCGGCGGGGCGTTGCAAGAGACCCAGTACTTC; CDR3: CASSGGALQETQYF
J: TRBJ2-2; D: .; size: .; V: TRBV2; DNA: TGTGCCAGCAGTGGTATTCAGGGTGGGACCGGGGAGCTGTTTTTT; CDR3: CASSGIQGGTGELFF
J: TRBJ1-2; D: .; size: .; V: TRBV11-2; DNA: TGTGCCAGCAGCATACAGGGCGGTAACTATGGCTACACCTTC; CDR3: CASSIQGGNYGYTF
J: TRBJ2-2; D: .; size: .; V: TRBV2; DNA: TGTGCCAGCAGGCCTACAGGGATGGGGGAGCTGTTTTTT; CDR3: CASRPTGMGELFF
J: TRBJ2-1; D: .; size: .; V: TRBV7-9; DNA: TGTGCCAGCAGCTTGCAGGACAATGAGCAGTTCTTC; CDR3: CASSLQDNEQFF
J: TRBJ2-1; D: TRBD1; size: .; V: TRBV15; DNA: TGTGCCACCAGCAGAGATCGGCGGGACAGGAAATACAATGAGCAGTTCTTC; CDR3: CATSRDRRDRKYNEQFF
J: TRBJ1-1; D: .; size: .; V: TRBV5-4; DNA: TGTGCCAGCAGCTTGAGTTCGGGCGGGACTGAAGCTTTCTTT; CDR3: CASSLSSGGTEAFF
J: TRBJ1-2; D: TRBD1; size: .; V: TRBV11-2; DNA: TGTGCCAGCAGGAGGCCGGGACAGGGTTTTGGCTACACCTTC; CDR3: CASRRPGQGFGYTF
J: TRBJ1-2; D: TRBD1; size: .; V: TRBV7-8; DNA: TGTGCCAGCAGGCTACAGGGGTCCTATGGCTACACCTTC; CDR3: CASRLQGSYGYTF
J: TRBJ2-1; D: .; size: .; V: TRBV6-5; DNA: TGTGCCAGCAGCCTAAGCTCCTACAATGAGCAGTTCTTC; CDR3: CASSLSSYNEQFF
J: TRBJ2-3; D: .; size: .; V: TRBV9; DNA: TGTGCCAGCAGCTTTGACTCACACAAGACAGATACGCAGTATTTT; CDR3: CASSFDSHKTDTQYF
J: TRBJ1-2; D: TRBD1; size: .; V: TRBV7-9; DNA: TGTGCCAGCAGCCAGCACCTCAGGGGGAAGGGCTATGGCTACACCTTC; CDR3: CASSQHLRGKGYGYTF
J: TRBJ1-1; D: .; size: .; V: TRBV7-9; DNA: TGTGCCAGCAGCTTAGGGGCTGGGACATACATGAACACTGAAGCTTTCTTT; CDR3: CASSLGAGTYMNTEAFF
J: TRBJ2-3; D: TRBD2; size: .; V: TRBV5-1; DNA: TGCGCCAGCAGCTTGGCCTTGGCGGGAGGGCCCCAAGATACGCAGTATTTT; CDR3: CASSLALAGGPQDTQYF
J: TRBJ2-7; D: .; size: .; V: TRBV6-6; DNA: TGTGCCAGCAGCCAGAGCGAGTTTTACGAGCAGTACTTC; CDR3: CASSQSEFYEQYF
J: TRBJ2-3; D: .; size: .; V: TRBV5-1; DNA: TGCGCCAGCAGTCGAGAAAGGGTGCCAGATACGCAGTATTTT; CDR3: CASSRERVPDTQYF
J: TRBJ1-2; D: .; size: few; V: TRBV7-9; DNA: TGTGCCAGCAGCTTAGAAATGCAGGCGCTTGACCGTGGCTACACCTTC; CDR3: CASSLEMQALDRGYTF
J: TRBJ2-5; D: .; size: .; V: TRBV5-1; DNA: TGCGCCAGCAAAGGAGGTGCGGGGAGCGAAGAGACCCAGTACTTC; CDR3: CASKGGAGSEETQYF
J: TRBJ1-5; D: .; size: few; V: TRBV30; DNA: TGTGCCTGGAGTACCCTCCCCGGGACTGATCGGCCCCAGCATTTT; CDR3: CAWSTLPGTDRPQHF
J: TRBJ1-1; D: .; size: .; V: TRBV6-5; DNA: TGTGCCAGCAGTGACAGAGAAGCTTTCTTT; CDR3: CASSDREAFF
J: TRBJ2-1; D: .; size: .; V: TRBV30; DNA: TGTGCCTGGAGTGGGGGGCGGGGGCCCTGGAATGAGCAGTTCTTC; CDR3: CAWSGGRGPWNEQFF
J: TRBJ1-2; D: TRBD1; size: few; V: TRBV5-1; DNA: TGCGCCAGCAGCTGGAGACAGGGGACCTATGGCTACACCTTC; CDR3: CASSWRQGTYGYTF
J: TRBJ2-7; D: .; size: few; V: TRBV28; DNA: TGTGCCAGCAGAGCCTACATGACATCCTACGAGCAGTACTTC; CDR3: CASRAYMTSYEQYF
J: TRBJ1-4; D: .; size: .; V: TRBV7-9; DNA: TGTGCCAGCAGCTCCGGGACTCCTACAACTAATGAAAAACTGTTTTTT; CDR3: CASSSGTPTTNEKLFF